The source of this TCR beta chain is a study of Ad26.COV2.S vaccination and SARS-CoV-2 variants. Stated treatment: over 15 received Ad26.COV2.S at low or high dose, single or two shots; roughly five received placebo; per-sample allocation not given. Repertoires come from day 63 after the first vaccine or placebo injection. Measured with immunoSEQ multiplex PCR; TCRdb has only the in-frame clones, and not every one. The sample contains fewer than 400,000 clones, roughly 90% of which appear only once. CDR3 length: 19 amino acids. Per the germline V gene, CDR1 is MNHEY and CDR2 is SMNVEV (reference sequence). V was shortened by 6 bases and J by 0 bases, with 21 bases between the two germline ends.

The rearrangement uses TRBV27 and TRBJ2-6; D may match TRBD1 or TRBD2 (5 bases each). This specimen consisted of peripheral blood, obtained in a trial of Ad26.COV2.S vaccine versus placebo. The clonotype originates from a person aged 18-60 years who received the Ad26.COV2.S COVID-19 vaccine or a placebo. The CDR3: CASRPRGRNGDSGANVLTF. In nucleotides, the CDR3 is TGTGCCAGCAGACCTCGGGGACGGAATGGGGACTCTGGGGCCAACGTCCTGACTTTC.